One sample yielded the 18 T cell receptor beta chains listed below, sequenced in a study of blood T cell repertoires in COVID-19. Assay: immunoSEQ multiplex PCR; the TCRdb copy retains only in-frame clones and omits some. The profile shows a few hundred thousand clones, about 86% of them singletons. The sample consisted of PBMCs or T cells enriched from blood (not recorded which). The receptors originated from a man over 45 who had recovered from COVID-19.

The chain is built from TRBV19 and TRBJ2-7, with TRBD2 identical over 7 bases. Germline V gene data show CDR1 as LNHDA and CDR2 as SQIVND (reference sequence). There are 16 residues in the CDR3. Unmatched junction bases numbered 7, after V lost 0 bases and J lost 2 bases. CDR3 sequence reads: CASSIDLRGIPYEQYF. CDR3 sequence (DNA): TGTGCCAGTAGTATAGATTTGCGGGGGATCCCCTACGAGCAGTACTTC.

The gene calls are TRBV5-1 and TRBJ2-7; D is perhaps TRBD1 (6 bases). The germline V and J ends were trimmed by 5 bases and 1 base, with 16 bases remaining between them. This CDR3 comprises 15 residues. Per the germline V gene, CDR1 is SGHRS and CDR2 is YFSETQ. The CDR3 DNA sequence: TGCGCCAGCAGTTCTCTACAGGGAACTTCCTACGAGCAGTACTTC. Translated: CASSSLQGTSYEQYF.

This clone has only a few counts. CDR3 in amino acids: CASSIGAGEGEQYF. Written as DNA, the CDR3 is TGTGCCAGTAGTATAGGGGCAGGGGAAGGCGAGCAGTACTTC. The chain has TRBV19 and TRBJ2-7, with D tentatively TRBD1 (6 bases). V gave up 1 base and J gave up 6 bases, with 13 bases separating them. Germline CDR1 reads LNHDA; CDR2 reads SQIVND (reference sequence). The CDR3 consists of 14 residues.

This sequence joins TRBV27 and TRBJ2-1; a possible D gene is TRBD2 (5 bases). The germline V and J ends were trimmed by 4 bases and 8 bases, with 9 bases remaining between them. The CDR3 is 12 amino acids. Per the germline V gene, CDR1 is MNHEY and CDR2 is SMNVEV (reference sequence). The CDR3 region is CASSSLGDEQFF. The DNA of the CDR3 is TGTGCCAGCAGTTCCCTCGGGGATGAGCAGTTCTTC.

This rearrangement joins TRBV5-1 to TRBJ2-5; 9 bases match TRBD2. The V segment lost 5 bases and the J segment 5 bases; nucleotides outside the gene matches: 16. Per the germline V gene, CDR1 is SGHRS and CDR2 is YFSETQ. The CDR3 has 17 residues. The CDR3 region is CASRPGIAGASEETQYF. CDR3 DNA: TGCGCCAGCAGACCCGGGATAGCGGGGGCGAGTGAGGAGACCCAGTACTTC.

To note about this clone: Other DNA sequences in this sample translate to the same CDR3. This chain connects TRBV28 to TRBJ1-4, with D unclear. Between the trimmed V and J ends, which lost 1 base and 7 bases, there was a span of 4 bases. This CDR3 region has 12 residues. Germline CDR1 reads MDHEN; CDR2 reads SYDVKM. CDR3 nucleotide sequence: TGTGCCAGCAGTTTATCCGGTGAAAAACTGTTTTTT. Encoded protein: CASSLSGEKLFF.

This rearrangement joins TRBV5-1 to TRBJ1-4; 8 positions match TRBD1. After removal of 2 bases from V and 1 base from J, the junction contained 4 bases not matched to a gene. The CDR3 loop spans 16 amino acids. The germline gives CDR1 SGHRS, CDR2 YFSETQ. CDR3 sequence: CASSFQGAETNEKLFF. As DNA, the CDR3 is TGCGCCAGCAGCTTCCAGGGGGCTGAAACTAATGAAAAACTGTTTTTT.

The chain combines TRBV27 with TRBJ2-7; maybe TRBD2 (6 bases). Germline values: CDR1 MNHEY, CDR2 SMNVEV (reference sequence). CDR3 length equals 19 residues. Trimming shortened V by 1 base and J by 0 bases, and 22 bases separated the two germline ends. CDR3 loop: CASSLYPWRELPLSYEQYF. In DNA, the CDR3 is TGTGCCAGCAGTTTATACCCCTGGCGGGAACTACCTCTCTCCTACGAGCAGTACTTC.

This clone was picked up one time. The rearrangement links TRBV9 to TRBJ2-7, with 7 bases fitting TRBD2. The germline CDR1 and CDR2 sequences are SGDLS and YYNGEE. The junction had 7 bases not matched to a gene; V was cut back by 2 bases and J by 5 bases. The CDR3 runs 14 residues. DNA for the CDR3: TGTGCCAGCAGCGTTGGGGCTAGCGGCCACGAGCAGTACTTC. The encoded protein is CASSVGASGHEQYF.

The rearrangement links TRBV4-2 to TRBJ2-2; 9 nucleotides line up with TRBD2. Per germline, CDR1 LGHNA and CDR2 YNFKEQ. V was pared by 2 bases and J by 0 bases, with 1 base of the junction left unmatched. CDR3 size: 16 residues. Here the CDR3 reads CASSQSSGTNTGELFF. DNA for the CDR3: TGTGCCAGCAGCCAATCTAGCGGGACGAACACCGGGGAGCTGTTTTTT.

This clone has only one observation. The rearrangement joins TRBV3-1 (or the pseudogene TRBV3-2) to TRBJ1-5; D is ambiguous. The CDR3 contains 14 residues. V lost 1 base and J lost 3, with 7 bases in between. Germline values: CDR1 LGHDT, CDR2 YNNKEL (reference sequence). CDR3 nucleotide sequence: TGTGCCAGCAGCCAAGCTGGACTCAATCAGCCCCAGCATTTT. This encodes CASSQAGLNQPQHF.

V and J are TRBV19 and TRBJ2-1; TRBD1 is a possible D gene (6 bases). The V and J ends lost 4 bases and 2 bases respectively, with 12 bases between them. The germline V gene has CDR1 LNHDA and CDR2 SQIVND (reference sequence). The length of the CDR3 is 15 residues. The CDR3 DNA sequence: TGTGCCAGTAGTACGGACAGTGACCCCTACAATGAGCAGTTCTTC. This codes for CASSTDSDPYNEQFF.

The rearrangement joins TRBV29-1 to TRBJ2-5; 7 positions agree with TRBD1. The CDR3 has 13 residues. Per germline, CDR1 SQVTM and CDR2 ANQGSEA. The V segment lost 6 bases and the J segment 5 bases; nucleotides outside the gene matches: 9. Here the CDR3 DNA reads TGCAGCGTACGACAGGGCGGCCAGGAGACCCAGTACTTC. Translating gives CSVRQGGQETQYF.

The chain carries TRBV11-2 and TRBJ2-7; D is unresolved. The CDR3 contains 13 residues. Germline V gives CDR1 SGHAT, CDR2 FQNNGV. Deletions cut 3 bases from V and 6 bases from J, with 12 bases between. The CDR3 region has the DNA TGTGCCAGCAGCTTGTACAGCCTCGGCGAGCAGTACTTC. The encoded protein is CASSLYSLGEQYF. The full variable domain, rest sourced from reference TRBV11-2 and TRBJ2-7, is EAGVAQSPRYKIIEKRQSVAFWCNPISGHATLYWYQQILGQGPKLLIQFQNNGVVDDSQLPKDRFSAERLKGVDSTLKIQPAKLEDSAVYLCASSLYSLGEQYFGPGTRLTVT.

This chain uses TRBV5-1 with TRBJ2-2; TRBD1 aligns across 10 bases. With 6 bases clipped from V and 7 bases from J, the junction kept 9 bases outside the gene matches. CDR3 length equals 15 residues. Germline values: CDR1 SGHRS, CDR2 YFSETQ. This CDR3 is CASKRDRGYDGELFF. DNA of the CDR3: TGCGCCAGCAAAAGGGACAGGGGATATGACGGGGAGCTGTTTTTT.

The rearrangement links TRBV9 to TRBJ1-6; 7 positions agree with TRBD1. Trimming cost V 4 bases and J 8 bases; bases outside gene matches: 3. Looked up from germline, CDR1 is SGDLS and CDR2 is YYNGEE. This CDR3 region has 13 residues. Here the CDR3 reads CASSTDRDSPLHF. DNA of the CDR3: TGTGCCAGCAGCACAGACAGGGATTCACCCCTCCACTTT.

The V gene is TRBV5-1, the J gene TRBJ1-2; 8 bases agree with TRBD1. Germline values: CDR1 SGHRS, CDR2 YFSETQ. The J segment lost 2 bases and the V segment lost 0 bases, leaving 3 bases of the junction unmatched. This CDR3 spans 15 amino acids. This CDR3 is CASSLGTGLNYGYTF. The CDR3 DNA follows: TGCGCCAGCAGCTTGGGGACAGGGCTAAACTATGGCTACACCTTC. The variable domain in full, completed from reference TRBV5-1 and TRBJ1-2, reads KAGVTQTPRYLIKTRGQQVTLSCSPISGHRSVSWYQQTPGQGLQFLFEYFSETQRNKGNFPGRFSGRQFSNSRSEMNVSTLELGDSALYLCASSLGTGLNYGYTFGSGTRLTVV.

The V gene is TRBV5-1, the J gene TRBJ2-3; D possibly corresponds to TRBD1 (6 bases). CDR3 length equals 15 residues. The V and J ends lost 4 bases and 6 bases respectively, with 18 bases between them. Germline CDR1 SGHRS, CDR2 YFSETQ. Written as DNA, the CDR3 is TGCGCCAGCAGCGTTGACCCCACAGGGACGGATACGCAGTATTTT. This codes for CASSVDPTGTDTQYF.